A selection of T cell receptor beta chains follows, all from one sample in a study of T-cell memory formation after mild COVID-19. Each CDR3 protein gets one entry after TCRdb re-called the 5' RACE reads with MiXCR. The sample comprises a few hundred thousand distinct CDR3 sequences, about 17% of which are singletons, and approximately 25% rests with the top ten. Sequenced: PBMCs or a T cell subset sorted from them (not recorded which). These receptor sequences come from a man aged 18 to 30 who had mild COVID-19 (a few samples of this study predate the infection). Cell type and time point are not known. CDR3s include the opening cysteine and the closing phenylalanine or tryptophan. D genes are given only for firm matches. Some rows have no size entry. The others give once, few or many, or a class for an expanded clone.

>TRBJ1-1|TRBV6-5|NA|few
CASKKGTVNTEAFF
TGTGCCAGCAAAAAGGGGACGGTGAACACTGAAGCTTTCTTT
>TRBJ1-4|TRBV4-2|TRBD1|few
CASSQKTGPNEKLFF
TGTGCCAGCAGCCAGAAGACAGGGCCTAATGAAAAACTGTTTTTT
>TRBJ2-3|TRBV20-1|NA|many
CSARDRGGKTDTQYF
TGCAGTGCTAGAGACAGAGGGGGGAAGACAGATACGCAGTATTTT
>TRBJ2-3|TRBV18|NA|NA
CASSPPGEVDTQYF
TGTGCCAGCTCACCACCTGGAGAGGTAGATACGCAGTATTTT
>TRBJ2-2|TRBV5-1|NA|many
CASSSGQANTGELFF
TGCGCCAGCAGCTCTGGGCAAGCGAACACCGGGGAGCTGTTTTTT
>TRBJ2-1|TRBV7-2|NA|few
CASSSSRYNEQFF
TGTGCCAGCAGCTCATCTAGATACAATGAGCAGTTCTTC
>TRBJ1-6|TRBV6-5|TRBD1|few
CASSYSGQAEHPLDNSPLHF
TGTGCCAGCAGTTACTCCGGACAGGCAGAACATCCCTTGGATAATTCACCCCTCCACTTT
>TRBJ1-2|TRBV7-9|NA|NA
CASSLAGAANYGYTF
TGTGCCAGCAGCTTAGCTGGGGCAGCGAACTATGGCTACACCTTC
>TRBJ2-1|TRBV7-2|TRBD2|NA
CASSLVSGGTNEQFF
TGTGCCAGCAGCTTAGTCAGCGGGGGAACCAATGAGCAGTTCTTC
>TRBJ1-6|TRBV3-1|NA|NA
CASSQRDNNSPLHF
TGTGCCAGCAGCCAACGAGACAATAATTCACCCCTCCACTTT
>TRBJ2-1|TRBV11-2|NA|few
CASSLIRDSSTDKQFF
TGTGCCAGCAGCTTAATACGGGACTCCTCCACCGATAAGCAGTTCTTC
>TRBJ2-3|TRBV20-1|TRBD2|few
CSASILALTDTQYF
TGCAGTGCTAGTATACTAGCGTTGACAGATACGCAGTATTTT
>TRBJ1-1|TRBV27|NA|few
CASSPRGLGWAFF
TGTGCCAGCAGTCCCCGAGGGCTGGGGTGGGCTTTCTTT
>TRBJ2-3|TRBV20-1|TRBD2|many
CSVARGGWTDTQYF
TGCAGTGTCGCACGGGGGGGTTGGACAGATACGCAGTATTTT